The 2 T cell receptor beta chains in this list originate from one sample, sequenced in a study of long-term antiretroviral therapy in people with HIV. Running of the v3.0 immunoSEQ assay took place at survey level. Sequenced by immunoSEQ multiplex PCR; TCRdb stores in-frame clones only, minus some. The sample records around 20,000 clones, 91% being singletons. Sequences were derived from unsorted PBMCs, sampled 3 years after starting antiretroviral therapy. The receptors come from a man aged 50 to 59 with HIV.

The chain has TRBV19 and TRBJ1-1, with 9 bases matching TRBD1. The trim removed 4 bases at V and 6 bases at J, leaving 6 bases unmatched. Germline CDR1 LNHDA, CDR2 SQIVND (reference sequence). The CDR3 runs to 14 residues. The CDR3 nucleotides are TGTGCCAGTAGTAGTGACAGGGGGTCTGCTGAAGCTTTCTTT. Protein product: CASSSDRGSAEAFF.

The CDR3 loop reads CASSVEERNLVRGAFF. In DNA form, the CDR3 reads TGTGCCAGCAGCGTAGAAGAGAGGAACCTTGTTAGGGGAGCTTTCTTT. The chain is built from TRBV9 and TRBJ1-1; weak D call: TRBD1 (5 bases). This CDR3 contains 16 residues. Germline lookup yields CDR1 SGDLS and CDR2 YYNGEE. The ends were cut back, 0 bases at V and 10 bases at J, with 22 bases in the middle.